This T cell receptor (beta chain) stems from a study of cytomegalovirus exposure and HLA in healthy donors. Study in general: Early released data had tens of millions of unique TCRs, all coming from HLA-typed donors. For the roughly 400 genotyped donors, 81% fell within the Caucasian-associated ancestry cluster. Findings and caveats of the study: The authors later found most CMV-associated TCR beta chains appeared HLA-restricted.

PCR primers comprised 60 Vbeta and 13 Jbeta primers. TCRdb keeps only in-frame clones here, not all; method: immunoSEQ multiplex PCR. The sample has 200,000 to 250,000 clones; 78% are singletons. Details on this clone: The antigen remains undetermined.

CDR1 SGHVS and CDR2 FNYEAQ come from the germline V gene. This CDR3 spans 13 amino acids. V shed 4 bases and J 7 bases; nucleotides not matched to a gene: 5. The V call is TRBV7-6, the J call TRBJ1-2; the match to TRBD1 covers 8 bases. The sample consisted of PBMCs. The sequence was obtained from a male donor in good health and CMV-seronegative. DNA for the CDR3: TGTGCCAGCAGCTCAAGACAGGGGTCTGGCTACACCTTC. This encodes CASSSRQGSGYTF.